The clone carrying this TCR beta chain occurred once. Its antigen is still unknown. These data belong to a study of a mutant IDH1 vaccine in newly diagnosed glioma. Assay: immunoSEQ multiplex PCR; the TCRdb copy retains only in-frame clones and omits some. The sample records approximately 60,000 clones, around 86% being singletons. V lost 4 bases and J lost 4, with 9 bases in between. This CDR3 is built from 12 residues. Germline V gene data show CDR1 as SGHRS and CDR2 as YFSETQ. Noted time point: week 47, end of study. Vaccinated patients received 300 ug of mutant IDH1 20-mer peptide per dose, with topical imiquimod.

The rearrangement links TRBV5-1 to TRBJ2-7; TRBD1 is a possible D gene (6 bases). The source material was PBMCs, sampled from a glioma patient whose treatment included an IDH1 peptide vaccine. The clonotype was recovered from a woman between 45 and 65 years old with glioma. The CDR3 loop is CASSQQGYEQYF. For the CDR3, the DNA is TGCGCCAGCAGCCAACAGGGATACGAGCAGTACTTC.